These 27 T cell receptor beta chains were sequenced from one sample in a study of cytomegalovirus exposure and HLA in healthy donors. 13 Jbeta primers and 60 Vbeta primers were used for the PCR. Method: immunoSEQ multiplex PCR; TCRdb's copy keeps in-frame clones and lacks some. The table has over 75,000 clones, approximately 76% seen once. Input material: PBMCs. These TCRs come from a man between 35 and 55 years old in good health and CMV-seropositive.

The chain recombines TRBV28 with TRBJ2-1, with 10 positions matching TRBD2. This CDR3 is built from 17 residues. CDR1 MDHEN and CDR2 SYDVKM come from the germline V gene. V shed 4 bases and J 1 base; nucleotides not matched to a gene: 7. The CDR3 loop reads CASSSILLAGSYNEQFF. The CDR3, as DNA: TGTGCCAGCAGTTCCATCTTACTAGCGGGATCCTACAATGAGCAGTTCTTC.

The CDR3 nucleotides read TGTGCCAGCAGCTCGGACAGTTTGGTCTACGAGCAGTACTTC. It encodes CASSSDSLVYEQYF. V usage is TRBV5-6 and J usage is TRBJ2-7, with D perhaps TRBD1 (6 bases). From germline, CDR1 is SGHDT and CDR2 YYEEEE. This CDR3 is 14 amino acids long. V was pared by 3 bases and J by 3 bases, with 13 bases between. Together with reference TRBV5-6 and TRBJ2-7, the CDR3 gives the full variable domain: DAGVTQSPTHLIKTRGQQVTLRCSPKSGHDTVSWYQQALGQGPQFIFQYYEEEERQRGNFPDRFSGHQFPNYSSELNVNALLLGDSALYLCASSSDSLVYEQYFGPGTRLTVT.

This rearrangement joins TRBV7-9 to TRBJ1-1; 8 nucleotides line up with TRBD1. V lost 5 bases to trimming and J lost 1 base; unmatched junction nucleotides: 6. CDR3 length: 15 amino acids. Germline loops: CDR1 SEHNR, CDR2 FQNEAQ (reference sequence). The CDR3: CASSHDRGPNTEAFF. In DNA, the CDR3 is TGTGCCAGCAGCCATGACAGGGGCCCGAACACTGAAGCTTTCTTT.

This chain connects TRBV27 to TRBJ1-2, with TRBD1 as a possible D gene (6 bases). The germline CDR1 and CDR2 sequences are MNHEY and SMNVEV (reference sequence). This CDR3 region has 15 residues. The germline V and J ends were trimmed by 4 bases and 6 bases, with 18 bases remaining between them. CDR3 DNA: TGTGCCAGCAGTTCAGGGGCAGTCGGCCTCGATGGCTACACCTTC. Protein: CASSSGAVGLDGYTF.

This clone appeared a few times. At the DNA level, this CDR3 is encoded by other sequences in the same sample as well. This chain uses TRBV27 with TRBJ1-1, with 7 bases identical to TRBD1. This CDR3 region has 15 residues. V was pared by 5 bases and J by 1 base, with 7 bases of the junction left unmatched. Germline assignment: CDR1 MNHEY and CDR2 SMNVEV (reference sequence). The CDR3, as DNA: TGTGCCAGCAGTAGATCAGGGGGTGGGAACACTGAAGCTTTCTTT. It is translated as CASSRSGGGNTEAFF.

The chain carries TRBV25-1 and TRBJ2-5; a possible D gene is TRBD2 (6 bases). The V end was cut by 6 bases, the J end by 5 bases, with 19 bases between. Germline CDR1 reads MGHDK; CDR2 reads SYGVNS. The CDR3 is 15 residues long. CDR3 protein: CASRREGGSGETQYF. The CDR3, as DNA: TGTGCCAGCAGGAGGGAAGGAGGGAGCGGGGAGACCCAGTACTTC.

The chain combines TRBV14 with TRBJ2-7; D may be TRBD1 (5 bases). The CDR3 extends over 15 amino acids. Deletions cut 2 bases from V and 2 bases from J, with 13 bases between. Looked up from germline, CDR1 is SGHDN and CDR2 is FVKESK. The CDR3 coding sequence is TGTGCCAGCAGCCAAAAGCACACAGGAACCTACGAGCAGTACTTC. It specifies CASSQKHTGTYEQYF.

The table lists this clone with a count of one. This chain joins TRBV6-6 and TRBJ2-5, with TRBD1 matching 9 bases. Unmatched junction bases numbered 6, after V lost 5 bases and J lost 5 bases. CDR1 and CDR2 (germline): MNHNY, SVGAGI (reference sequence). The CDR3 runs 14 residues. The DNA for the CDR3 is TGTGCCAGCAGTCGGGACAGGGTACCCGAGACCCAGTACTTC. The encoded protein is CASSRDRVPETQYF.

This sequence joins TRBV5-4 and TRBJ2-3; 7 positions match TRBD1. CDR1 is SGHNT and CDR2 is YYREEE in the germline V gene (reference sequence). Trimming took 4 bases from V and 5 from J; bases not matched to a gene: 10. The CDR3 length is 15 residues. The DNA of the CDR3 is TGTGCCAGCAGCGCGAAAGACAGGGCGGTAGATACGCAGTATTTT. Its translation is CASSAKDRAVDTQYF.

The chain joins TRBV18 to TRBJ2-5; 9 positions agree with TRBD2. CDR1 KGHSH and CDR2 LQKENI come from the germline V gene. The CDR3 is 16 amino acids. J was trimmed by 1 base and V by 2 bases; bases with no gene match: 5. CDR3 in DNA: TGTGCCAGCTCACCAAAGGCGGGAGGGCCCCAAGAGACCCAGTACTTC. Translated: CASSPKAGGPQETQYF.

CDR3 sequence: CASSIGGPQPQHF. CDR3 nucleotide sequence: TGTGCCAGTAGTATCGGGGGGCCCCAGCCCCAGCATTTT. The rearrangement uses TRBV19 and TRBJ1-5; a weak D match, TRBD1 (6 bases). The V end was cut by 3 bases, the J end by 7 bases, with 10 bases between. CDR1 is LNHDA, CDR2 SQIVND, per germline (reference sequence). The CDR3 spans 13 residues.

This chain links TRBV18 with TRBJ1-5; tentatively, D is TRBD1 (5 bases). The V end lost 6 bases, the J end lost 1 base, and 16 bases lay between the germline ends. Germline assignment: CDR1 KGHSH and CDR2 LQKENI. This CDR3 contains 16 residues. As DNA, the CDR3 is TGTGCCAGCTCGCCCCCGGGGGTTGAAAGCAATCAGCCCCAGCATTTT. The encoded protein is CASSPPGVESNQPQHF.

This sequence joins TRBV4-2 and TRBJ1-2; tentatively, D is TRBD1 (5 bases). From germline, CDR1 is LGHNA and CDR2 YNFKEQ. CDR3 length: 14 residues. Trimming pared 1 base from V and 4 bases from J, leaving 10 bases between. CDR3 residues: CASSQGAGPYGYTF. CDR3 coding DNA: TGTGCCAGCAGCCAAGGAGCAGGGCCCTATGGCTACACCTTC.

The V call is TRBV4-1, the J call TRBJ2-7; TRBD2 agrees at 10 bases. Germline V gene lookup returns CDR1 MGHRA and CDR2 YSYEKL. This CDR3 has 15 amino acids. Losses at the gene ends were 0 bases for V and 6 bases for J; bases not matched to a gene: 5. CDR3: CASSQEQAGGREQYF. The CDR3 DNA sequence: TGCGCCAGCAGCCAAGAGCAAGCGGGGGGGCGCGAGCAGTACTTC.

The chain joins TRBV19 to TRBJ2-7, with a possible D match to TRBD2 (6 bases). CDR3 size: 16 residues. Per the germline V gene, CDR1 is LNHDA and CDR2 is SQIVND (reference sequence). V dropped 1 base and J dropped 3 bases, with 16 bases sitting between them. The CDR3 bases are TGTGCCAGTAGTATAGGGGGAGGAAACCCTATCTACGAGCAGTACTTC. Protein: CASSIGGGNPIYEQYF.

The chain uses TRBV15 and TRBJ2-5, with 10 bases identical to TRBD2. This CDR3 region has 17 residues. With 1 base clipped from V and 2 bases from J, the junction kept 7 bases outside the gene matches. CDR1 and CDR2 from the germline V gene are LNHNV and YYDKDF (reference sequence). In DNA, the CDR3 is TGTGCCACCAGCAGAGCAGCGGGAGGGAGGTATCAAGAGACCCAGTACTTC. Its translation is CATSRAAGGRYQETQYF.

The chain joins TRBV9 to TRBJ2-5; TRBD2 aligns across 7 bases. The CDR3 totals 13 residues. Germline V lookup: CDR1 SGDLS, CDR2 YYNGEE. Trimming removed 3 bases from V and 4 bases from J; junction bases left unmatched: 3. The CDR3 reads CASSAGLGETQYF. The CDR3 DNA is TGTGCCAGCAGCGCTGGACTAGGAGAGACCCAGTACTTC. Full variable domain (rest looked up from reference TRBV9 and TRBJ2-5): DSGVTQTPKHLITATGQRVTLRCSPRSGDLSVYWYQQSLDQGLQFLIQYYNGEERAKGNILERFSAQQFPDLHSELNLSSLELGDSALYFCASSAGLGETQYFGPGTRLLVL.

The CDR3 DNA reads TGCGCCAGCAGCCAAGATTCAGACTACGAGCAGTACTTC. Residues: CASSQDSDYEQYF. The chain uses TRBV4-1 and TRBJ2-7; D remains ambiguous. The CDR3 has 13 residues. Germline assignment: CDR1 MGHRA and CDR2 YSYEKL. Trimming shortened V by 0 bases and J by 3 bases, and 6 bases separated the two germline ends.

The genes are TRBV6-5 and TRBJ1-5, with D possibly being TRBD1 (5 bases). The CDR3 has 15 amino acids. V dropped 3 bases and J dropped 2 bases, with 11 bases sitting between them. Germline CDR1 MNHEY, CDR2 SVGAGI. The CDR3 reads CASSYREGGNQPQHF. The CDR3 DNA is TGTGCCAGCAGTTATAGGGAAGGGGGCAATCAGCCCCAGCATTTT.

This chain joins TRBV27 and TRBJ2-2, with D perhaps matching TRBD1 (6 bases). CDR3 length: 14 amino acids. The V end was cut by 4 bases, the J end by 5 bases, with 11 bases between. Germline V lookup: CDR1 MNHEY, CDR2 SMNVEV (reference sequence). The CDR3 bases are TGTGCCAGCAGTTCCCCGACAGGAACCGGGGAGCTGTTTTTT. Amino acid sequence: CASSSPTGTGELFF.

The chain couples TRBV7-2 to TRBJ1-2; 8 bases align to TRBD1. CDR3 length equals 13 residues. Trimming removed 1 base from V and 8 bases from J; junction bases left unmatched: 3. The germline gives CDR1 SGHTA, CDR2 FQGNSA. The DNA of the CDR3 is TGTGCCAGCAGCTTAGAAACAGGGGGGGGCTACACCTTC. Translating it yields CASSLETGGGYTF.

The chain uses TRBV19 and TRBJ2-3; possible D gene TRBD2, 5 bases. Trimming cost V 10 bases and J 4 bases, with 12 bases left between them. The germline gives CDR1 LNHDA, CDR2 SQIVND (reference sequence). This CDR3 is built from 12 residues. The CDR3 sequence is CATGYLADTQYF. The CDR3 bases are TGTGCCACGGGGTATTTGGCAGATACGCAGTATTTT.

This clone occurred a few times. The chain recombines TRBV7-9 with TRBJ2-5; weak D call: TRBD2 (5 bases). Trimming removed 4 bases from V and 4 bases from J, with 10 bases in between. Looked up from germline, CDR1 is SEHNR and CDR2 is FQNEAQ (reference sequence). CDR3 length: 13 residues. CDR3 sequence reads: CASSSTRGETQYF. In DNA, the CDR3 is TGTGCCAGCAGCTCAACTCGGGGAGAGACCCAGTACTTC.

This rearrangement joins TRBV6-1 to TRBJ1-2; 7 bases are a match to TRBD1. CDR3 length: 13 residues. Trimming removed 6 bases from V and 8 bases from J; junction bases left unmatched: 9. Germline V gene data show CDR1 as MNHNS and CDR2 as SASEGT. This chain's CDR3 is CASRLGTVGGYTF. The CDR3 bases are TGTGCCAGCAGACTCGGGACAGTCGGCGGCTACACCTTC.

The chain couples TRBV14 to TRBJ2-1; 8 bases line up with TRBD2. This CDR3 region has 17 residues. Germline V gives CDR1 SGHDN, CDR2 FVKESK. The V gene end was trimmed by 2 bases and the J gene end by 1 base; junction bases not matched to a gene: 7. The CDR3 loop reads CASSQSRGGRSYNEQFF. The CDR3, as DNA: TGTGCCAGCAGCCAATCTCGGGGGGGGCGTTCCTACAATGAGCAGTTCTTC.

The rearrangement joins TRBV7-2 to TRBJ1-6; D gene ambiguous. CDR3 length: 12 amino acids. V was trimmed by 5 bases and J by 10 bases, leaving 9 bases between them. Germline values: CDR1 SGHTA, CDR2 FQGNSA. The CDR3 region is CASSPLGSPLHF. CDR3 nucleotide sequence: TGTGCCAGCAGCCCCCTCGGGTCACCCCTCCACTTT.

This rearrangement joins TRBV6-1 to TRBJ2-5, with TRBD2 identical over 8 bases. The J call may be incorrect, as the DNA end agrees better with TRBJ2-7. This CDR3 region has 15 residues. Germline CDR1 and CDR2: MNHNS and SASEGT. CDR3 nucleotide sequence: TGTGCCAGCAGTGCAAGACTGATGCGGGGGGACGAGCAGTACTTC. This gives the protein CASSARLMRGDEQYF.